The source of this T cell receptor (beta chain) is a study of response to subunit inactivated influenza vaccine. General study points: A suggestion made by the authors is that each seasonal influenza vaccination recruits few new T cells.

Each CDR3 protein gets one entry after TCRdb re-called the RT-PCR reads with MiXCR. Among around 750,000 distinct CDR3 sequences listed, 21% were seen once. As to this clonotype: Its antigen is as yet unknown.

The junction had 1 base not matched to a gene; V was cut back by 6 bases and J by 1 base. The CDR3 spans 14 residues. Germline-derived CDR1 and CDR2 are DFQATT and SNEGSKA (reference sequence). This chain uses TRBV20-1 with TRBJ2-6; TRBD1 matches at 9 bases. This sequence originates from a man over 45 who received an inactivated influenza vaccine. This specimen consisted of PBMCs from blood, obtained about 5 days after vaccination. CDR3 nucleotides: TGCAGTGCCGACAGGGGGTCTGGGGCCAACGTCCTGACTTTC. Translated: CSADRGSGANVLTF.